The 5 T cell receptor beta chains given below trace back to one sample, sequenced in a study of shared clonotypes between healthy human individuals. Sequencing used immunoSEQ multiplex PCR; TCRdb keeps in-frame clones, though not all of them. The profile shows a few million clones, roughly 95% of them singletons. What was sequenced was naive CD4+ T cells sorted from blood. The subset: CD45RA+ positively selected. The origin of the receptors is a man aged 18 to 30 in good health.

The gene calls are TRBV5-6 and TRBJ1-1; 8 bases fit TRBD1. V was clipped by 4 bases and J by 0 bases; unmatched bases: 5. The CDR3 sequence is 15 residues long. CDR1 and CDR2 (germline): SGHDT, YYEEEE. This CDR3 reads CASSADRGMNTEAFF. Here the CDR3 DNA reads TGTGCCAGCAGCGCAGACAGGGGAATGAACACTGAAGCTTTCTTT.

In nucleotides, the CDR3 is TGTGCCAGCAGTGATGGGACTAGCACCTACGAGCAGTACTTC. The encoded protein is CASSDGTSTYEQYF. This chain links TRBV25-1 with TRBJ2-7; TRBD2 agrees at 9 bases. The CDR3 has 14 residues. The germline V gene encodes CDR1 MGHDK and CDR2 SYGVNS. With V trimmed by 3 bases and J by 2 bases, 2 bases remained unmatched.

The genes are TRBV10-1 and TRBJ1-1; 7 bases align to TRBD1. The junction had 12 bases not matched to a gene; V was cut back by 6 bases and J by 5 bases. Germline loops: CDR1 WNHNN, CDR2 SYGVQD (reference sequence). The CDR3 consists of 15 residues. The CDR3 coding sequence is TGCGCCAGCAGCCCACCCAACTCCAGGGGGACTGAAGCTTTCTTT. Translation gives CASSPPNSRGTEAFF.

CDR3 nucleotide sequence: TGTGCCATCAGCAACAGGGGGCAACTAGGGAACACCGGGGAGCTGTTTTTT. Its translation is CAISNRGQLGNTGELFF. The genes are TRBV10-3 and TRBJ2-2; the match to TRBD1 covers 9 bases. J gave up 1 base and V 6 bases, and 9 bases lay outside the gene matches. Germline CDR1 and CDR2: ENHRY and SYGVKD. The CDR3 loop spans 17 amino acids.

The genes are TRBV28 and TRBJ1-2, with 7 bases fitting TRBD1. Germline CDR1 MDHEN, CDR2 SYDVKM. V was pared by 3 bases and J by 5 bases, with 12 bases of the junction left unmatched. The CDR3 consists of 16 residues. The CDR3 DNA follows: TGTGCCAGCAGTTTTTCCTCTGGGGCAGGGGGTTATGGCTACACCTTC. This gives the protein CASSFSSGAGGYGYTF.